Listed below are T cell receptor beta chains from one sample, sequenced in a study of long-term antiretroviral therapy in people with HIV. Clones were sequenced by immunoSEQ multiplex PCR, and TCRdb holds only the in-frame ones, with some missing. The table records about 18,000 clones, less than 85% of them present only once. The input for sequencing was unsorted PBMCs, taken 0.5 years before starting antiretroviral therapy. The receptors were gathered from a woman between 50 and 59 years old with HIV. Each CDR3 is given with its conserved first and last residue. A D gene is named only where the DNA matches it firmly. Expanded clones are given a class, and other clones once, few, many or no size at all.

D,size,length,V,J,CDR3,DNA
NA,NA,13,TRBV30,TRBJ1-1,CAWSVDGSTEAFF,TGTGCCTGGAGTGTAGACGGCTCGACTGAAGCTTTCTTT
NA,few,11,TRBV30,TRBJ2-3,CAWSLADTQYF,TGTGCCTGGAGTTTGGCAGATACGCAGTATTTT
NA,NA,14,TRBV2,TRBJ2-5,CASSEMGYQETQYF,TGTGCCAGCAGTGAGATGGGGTACCAAGAGACCCAGTACTTC
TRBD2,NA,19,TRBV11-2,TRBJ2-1,CASSFSGLAAQSSYNEQFF,TGTGCCAGCAGCTTTTCGGGACTAGCGGCCCAGAGCTCCTACAATGAGCAGTTCTTC
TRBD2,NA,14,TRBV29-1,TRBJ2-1,CSVVTSGLYNEQFF,TGCAGCGTCGTAACTAGCGGGCTTTACAATGAGCAGTTCTTC
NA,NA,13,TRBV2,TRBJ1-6,CASIKVDVSPLHF,TGTGCCAGCATCAAGGTGGATGTGTCACCCCTCCACTTT
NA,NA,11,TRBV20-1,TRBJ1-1,CSARWMMEAFF,TGCAGTGCTAGATGGATGATGGAAGCTTTCTTT
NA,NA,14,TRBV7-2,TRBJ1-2,CASSLSRDLGGYTF,TGTGCCAGCAGCTTAAGCAGGGATTTAGGCGGCTACACCTTC
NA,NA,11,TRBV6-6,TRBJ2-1,CASSQASEQFF,TGTGCCAGCAGCCAGGCGAGTGAGCAGTTCTTC
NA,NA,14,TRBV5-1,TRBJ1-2,CASSLDRTLGGYTF,TGCGCCAGCAGCTTGGACAGGACTCTCGGGGGCTACACCTTC
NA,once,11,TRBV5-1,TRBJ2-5,CASRVQETQYF,TGCGCCAGCAGGGTCCAAGAGACCCAGTACTTC
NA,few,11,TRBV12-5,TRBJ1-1,CASGWGTEAFF,TGTGCTAGTGGTTGGGGGACTGAAGCTTTCTTT
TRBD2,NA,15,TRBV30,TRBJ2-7,CAWSAPGLAVYEQYF,TGTGCCTGGAGTGCCCCGGGACTAGCGGTCTACGAGCAGTACTTC
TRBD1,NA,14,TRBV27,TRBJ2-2,CASSATGSTGELFF,TGTGCCAGCAGCGCGACAGGGTCTACCGGGGAGCTGTTTTTT
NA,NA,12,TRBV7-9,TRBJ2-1,CASSLEYPEQFF,TGTGCCAGCAGCTTAGAATATCCGGAGCAGTTCTTC
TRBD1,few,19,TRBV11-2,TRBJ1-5,CASSFPQGGTGPRNQPQHF,TGTGCCAGCAGCTTCCCACAGGGAGGGACAGGACCCCGCAATCAGCCCCAGCATTTT
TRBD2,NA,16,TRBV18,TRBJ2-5,CASSPPLAGGPKTQYF,TGTGCCAGCTCACCACCACTAGCGGGGGGTCCGAAGACCCAGTACTTC
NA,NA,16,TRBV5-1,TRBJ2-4,CASSPRDSLAKNIQYF,TGCGCCAGCAGCCCACGGGACTCCTTAGCCAAAAACATTCAGTACTTC
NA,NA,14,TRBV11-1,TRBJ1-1,CASSFRGGATEAFF,TGTGCCAGCAGCTTCCGGGGGGGTGCGACTGAAGCTTTCTTT
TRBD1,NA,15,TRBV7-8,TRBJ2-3,CASSLLGQGGDTQYF,TGTGCCAGCAGCTTACTGGGACAGGGGGGGGATACGCAGTATTTT
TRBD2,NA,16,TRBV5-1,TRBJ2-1,CASSLTSGGGYNEQFF,TGCGCCAGCAGCTTAACTAGCGGGGGGGGATACAATGAGCAGTTCTTC
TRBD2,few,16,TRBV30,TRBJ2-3,CAWSVQSGGGTDTQYF,TGTGCCTGGAGTGTACAAAGCGGGGGAGGCACAGATACGCAGTATTTT
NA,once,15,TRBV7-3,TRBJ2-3,CASSVGTASTDTQYF,TGTGCCAGCAGCGTGGGGACGGCGAGCACAGATACGCAGTATTTT
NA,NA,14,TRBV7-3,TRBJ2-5,CASSLRGAAETQYF,TGTGCCAGCAGCTTAAGGGGGGCCGCGGAGACCCAGTACTTC
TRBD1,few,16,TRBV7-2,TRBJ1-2,CASSLDATGGLYGYTF,TGTGCCAGCAGCTTAGATGCGACAGGGGGCCTCTATGGCTACACCTTC
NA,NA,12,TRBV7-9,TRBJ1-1,CASSLGVTEAFF,TGTGCCAGCAGCTTAGGGGTCACTGAAGCTTTCTTT
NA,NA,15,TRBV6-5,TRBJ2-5,CASRAFWGAEETQYF,TGTGCCAGCAGGGCTTTTTGGGGGGCAGAAGAGACCCAGTACTTC
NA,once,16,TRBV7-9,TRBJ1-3,CASSLEAGQAGNTIYF,TGTGCCAGCAGCTTAGAAGCAGGGCAAGCTGGAAACACCATATATTTT
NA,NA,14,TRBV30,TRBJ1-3,CACNQGSQGNTIYF,TGTGCCTGTAATCAGGGGAGTCAGGGAAACACCATATATTTT
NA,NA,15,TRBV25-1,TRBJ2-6,CASSEGGSGANVLTF,TGTGCCAGCAGTGAGGGCGGCTCTGGGGCCAACGTCCTGACTTTC
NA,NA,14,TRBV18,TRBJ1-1,CASSPRGENTEAFF,TGTGCCAGCTCACCAAGAGGGGAGAACACTGAAGCTTTCTTT
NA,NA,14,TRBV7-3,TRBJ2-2,CASSTDPSGGELFF,TGTGCCAGCAGCACGGACCCCTCTGGCGGGGAGCTGTTTTTT
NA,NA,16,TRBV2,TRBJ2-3,CASSVPGGASTDTQYF,TGTGCCAGCAGTGTCCCCGGGGGAGCTAGCACAGATACGCAGTATTTT
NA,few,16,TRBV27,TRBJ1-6,CASSFLRGRGNSPLHF,TGTGCCAGCAGTTTTCTAAGGGGTCGAGGAAATTCACCCCTCCACTTT
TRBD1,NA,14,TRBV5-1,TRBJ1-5,CASSWGQGNQPQHF,TGCGCCAGCAGCTGGGGACAGGGGAATCAGCCCCAGCATTTT
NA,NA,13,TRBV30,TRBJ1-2,CAWSPIFNYGYTF,TGTGCCTGGAGCCCCATTTTTAACTATGGCTACACCTTC
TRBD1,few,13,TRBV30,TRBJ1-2,CAWSQGANYGYTF,TGTGCCTGGAGCCAGGGGGCAAACTATGGCTACACCTTC
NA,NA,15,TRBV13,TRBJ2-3,CASSPKVTSTDTQYF,TGTGCCAGCAGTCCCAAAGTGACTAGCACAGATACGCAGTATTTT
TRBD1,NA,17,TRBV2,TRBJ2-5,CARDKNPDRDVLETQYF,TGTGCCAGGGACAAAAACCCGGACAGGGACGTTCTGGAGACCCAGTACTTC
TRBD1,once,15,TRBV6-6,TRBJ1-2,CASSQTDREDGGYTF,TGTGCCAGCAGCCAAACCGACAGGGAGGACGGTGGCTACACCTTC
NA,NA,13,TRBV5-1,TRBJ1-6,CASSTGVDSPLHF,TGCGCCAGCAGCACGGGTGTCGATTCACCCCTCCACTTT
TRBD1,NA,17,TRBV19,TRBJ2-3,CASSAIPDRGQRDTQYF,TGTGCCAGTAGTGCAATCCCCGACAGGGGGCAACGAGATACGCAGTATTTT
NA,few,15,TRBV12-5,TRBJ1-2,CASGLVEWYNYGYTF,TGTGCTAGTGGTTTGGTTGAGTGGTATAACTATGGCTACACCTTC
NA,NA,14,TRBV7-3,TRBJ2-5,CASSLLGLGETQYF,TGTGCCAGCAGCTTACTAGGGCTCGGAGAGACCCAGTACTTC
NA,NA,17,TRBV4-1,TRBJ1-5,CASSQVFSLGARQPQHF,TGCGCCAGCAGCCAAGTATTTTCTCTAGGGGCGCGTCAGCCCCAGCATTTT
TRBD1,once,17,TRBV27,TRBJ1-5,CASSQTGTGHSNQPQHF,TGTGCCAGCAGTCAAACCGGGACAGGACATAGCAATCAGCCCCAGCATTTT